Below are 25 T cell receptor beta chains sequenced from a single sample in a study of cytomegalovirus exposure and HLA in healthy donors. With 60 Vbeta and 13 Jbeta primers, the PCR was carried out. TCRdb's copy holds only in-frame clones and misses some; the assay was immunoSEQ multiplex PCR. Here the sample spans 150,000 to 200,000 clones, over 75% being singletons. The material sequenced was PBMCs. The source of these receptors is a middle-aged man in good health and CMV-seropositive.

This clone was picked up one time. J is TRBJ2-2 and V is TRBV10-1; 8 bases are shared with TRBD2. The junction had 11 bases not matched to a gene; V was cut back by 3 bases and J by 5 bases. Germline values: CDR1 WNHNN, CDR2 SYGVQD (reference sequence). The CDR3 contains 17 residues. The chain's CDR3 is CASSDGSGGLETGELFF. CDR3 in DNA: TGCGCCAGCAGTGATGGGAGCGGGGGCCTTGAAACCGGGGAGCTGTTTTTT.

This chain uses TRBV6-6 with TRBJ1-2, with TRBD1 identical over 8 bases. CDR3 length: 15 amino acids. Trimming cost V 5 bases and J 0 bases; bases outside gene matches: 5. Germline assignment: CDR1 MNHNY and CDR2 SVGAGI (reference sequence). The CDR3 sequence: CASSGGQGANYGYTF. The CDR3 DNA reads as TGTGCCAGCAGTGGAGGACAGGGAGCTAACTATGGCTACACCTTC.

The chain recombines TRBV4-2 with TRBJ2-5; no definite D call. CDR1 is LGHNA and CDR2 is YNFKEQ in the germline V gene. CDR3 length equals 14 residues. V lost 4 bases and J 5 bases, leaving 14 bases between the germline ends. CDR3 coding DNA: TGTGCCAGCAGCCGAATAGGAGTTCGGGAGACCCAGTACTTC. Encoded protein: CASSRIGVRETQYF.

This sequence joins TRBV18 and TRBJ1-2, with 9 bases aligning to TRBD1. The length of the CDR3 is 14 residues. Looked up from germline, CDR1 is KGHSH and CDR2 is LQKENI. V gave up 8 bases and J gave up 3 bases; unmatched junction bases: 7. The DNA for the CDR3 is TGTGCCAGCAGCCTACAGGGGGCAGACTATGGCTACACCTTC. Encoded protein: CASSLQGADYGYTF.

The rearrangement joins TRBV27 to TRBJ1-2; D may be TRBD1 (5 bases). Per germline, CDR1 MNHEY and CDR2 SMNVEV (reference sequence). This CDR3 contains 13 residues. V was pared by 5 bases and J by 4 bases, with 11 bases between. CDR3 loop: CASSRRGGYGYTF. DNA for the CDR3: TGTGCCAGCAGTCGTAGGGGCGGCTATGGCTACACCTTC.

This clone was seen a few times. The V gene is TRBV29-1, the J gene TRBJ1-2; no definite D call. Germline CDR1 and CDR2: SQVTM and ANQGSEA. The V end lost 6 bases, the J end lost 0 bases, and 14 bases lay between the germline ends. This CDR3 has 14 residues. The chain's CDR3 is CSVETAITNYGYTF. The CDR3 DNA is TGCAGCGTGGAAACAGCCATAACTAACTATGGCTACACCTTC. The whole variable domain, filled in from reference TRBV29-1 and TRBJ1-2, reads SAVISQKPSRDICQRGTSLTIQCQVDSQVTMMFWYRQQPGQSLTLIATANQGSEATYESGFVIDKFPISRPNLTFSTLTVSNMSPEDSSIYLCSVETAITNYGYTFGSGTRLTVV.

CDR3 sequence (DNA): TGTGCCAGCAGCTCCGGTCGCCCGTATAATTCACCCCTCCACTTT. This encodes CASSSGRPYNSPLHF. The chain is built from TRBV7-9 and TRBJ1-6; no clear D. The CDR3 is 15 amino acids. V lost 4 bases and J 4 bases, leaving 11 bases between the germline ends. Germline lookup yields CDR1 SEHNR and CDR2 FQNEAQ (reference sequence).

The V and J genes are TRBV7-2 and TRBJ2-7, with no clear D. The CDR3 contains 12 residues. Germline V lookup: CDR1 SGHTA, CDR2 FQGNSA. V was clipped by 5 bases and J by 2 bases, with 7 bases between them. The CDR3 reads CASSAPPYEQYF. The CDR3, as DNA: TGTGCCAGCAGCGCGCCCCCCTACGAGCAGTACTTC.

This clone was detected only a few times. The V and J genes are TRBV5-1 and TRBJ1-6, with D possibly being TRBD1 (5 bases). Germline V gene data show CDR1 as SGHRS and CDR2 as YFSETQ. The V and J ends lost 6 bases and 8 bases respectively, with 21 bases between them. The CDR3 has 16 amino acids. The chain's CDR3 is CASKEGVLQNYSPLHF. CDR3 DNA: TGCGCCAGCAAAGAAGGGGTCCTCCAAAACTATTCACCCCTCCACTTT.

The rearrangement joins TRBV11-2 to TRBJ2-3; TRBD2 matches at 13 bases. The CDR3 runs to 18 residues. In germline, CDR1 is SGHAT, CDR2 FQNNGV. The V gene end was trimmed by 1 base and the J gene end by 1 base; junction bases not matched to a gene: 5. The CDR3 region has the DNA TGTGCCAGCAGCTTAGTAGGGACTAGCGGGGTGGGCACAGATACGCAGTATTTT. Translation gives CASSLVGTSGVGTDTQYF.

This chain connects TRBV7-6 to TRBJ1-1; 7 positions match TRBD1. CDR1 SGHVS and CDR2 FNYEAQ come from the germline V gene. Losses at the gene ends were 2 bases for V and 1 base for J; bases not matched to a gene: 7. The CDR3 length is 16 residues. CDR3 amino acids: CASSLFRGEQNTEAFF. DNA of the CDR3: TGTGCCAGCAGCTTATTCAGGGGGGAGCAGAACACTGAAGCTTTCTTT.

This clone was seen only a few times. The rearrangement joins TRBV6-5 to TRBJ1-1; unclear D gene. This CDR3 comprises 13 residues. Per germline, CDR1 MNHEY and CDR2 SVGAGI. V lost 2 bases to trimming and J lost 5 bases, with 9 bases between them. CDR3 sequence: CASSYREWTEAFF. In nucleotides, the CDR3 is TGTGCCAGCAGTTACCGGGAGTGGACTGAAGCTTTCTTT.

The genes are TRBV11-2 and TRBJ1-3, with 7 bases that match TRBD1. V dropped 1 base and J dropped 4; count of bases not matched to a gene: 10. Germline V gives CDR1 SGHAT, CDR2 FQNNGV. The CDR3 runs to 17 residues. The CDR3, as DNA: TGTGCCAGCAGCTTAGGACCAACAGGGGCAAGAGGAAACACCATATATTTT. Protein product: CASSLGPTGARGNTIYF.

The V call is TRBV7-2, the J call TRBJ1-1; 7 bases line up with TRBD1. Losses at the gene ends were 2 bases for V and 1 base for J; bases not matched to a gene: 4. Germline loops: CDR1 SGHTA, CDR2 FQGNSA. This CDR3 is 15 amino acids long. CDR3 protein: CASSLYRTGNTEAFF. As DNA, the CDR3 is TGTGCCAGCAGCTTATATAGGACAGGGAACACTGAAGCTTTCTTT.

This chain joins TRBV14 and TRBJ1-2; D is undetermined. Per the germline V gene, CDR1 is SGHDN and CDR2 is FVKESK. V was cut by 0 bases and J by 6 bases, with 14 bases left in between. CDR3 length: 15 amino acids. In DNA form, the CDR3 reads TGTGCCAGCAGCCAAGAATTTTCACAGTCCCATGGCTACACCTTC. This sequence encodes CASSQEFSQSHGYTF.

V gene TRBV2 combines with J gene TRBJ2-5, with a weak D call TRBD1 (5 bases). The J call may be incorrect, as the DNA end agrees better with TRBJ2-7. CDR1 SNHLY and CDR2 FYNNEI come from the germline V gene. The CDR3 has 13 residues. The CDR3 is CASSEPGLLEQYF. The CDR3 DNA is TGTGCCAGCAGTGAACCAGGGCTCCTCGAGCAGTACTTC.

The chain recombines TRBV7-2 with TRBJ1-4, with D possibly TRBD1 on 6 matching bases. The V and J ends lost 3 bases and 0 bases respectively, with 11 bases between them. Germline-derived CDR1 and CDR2 are SGHTA and FQGNSA. The CDR3 spans 16 residues. The CDR3 spells CASSFWAGATNEKLFF. CDR3 nucleotides: TGTGCCAGCAGCTTTTGGGCAGGGGCAACTAATGAAAAACTGTTTTTT. Filled out from reference TRBV7-2 and TRBJ1-4, the complete variable domain reads GAGVSQSPSNKVTEKGKDVELRCDPISGHTALYWYRQSLGQGLEFLIYFQGNSAPDKSGLPSDRFSAERTGGSVSTLTIQRTQQEDSAVYLCASSFWAGATNEKLFFGSGTQLSVL.

The V call is TRBV28, the J call TRBJ2-7; possible D gene TRBD1, 5 bases. The CDR3 runs to 16 residues. Germline CDR1 and CDR2: MDHEN and SYDVKM. The germline V and J ends were trimmed by 4 bases and 2 bases, with 18 bases remaining between them. The CDR3 sequence: CASSSPRETATYEQYF. In nucleotides, the CDR3 is TGTGCCAGCAGTTCGCCGAGAGAGACAGCCACCTACGAGCAGTACTTC.

This clone was observed a handful of times. This CDR3 reads CASANRGLNTEAFF. DNA for the CDR3: TGTGCCAGCGCAAACAGGGGATTGAACACTGAAGCTTTCTTT. This rearrangement joins TRBV10-3 to TRBJ1-1, with 7 bases matching TRBD1. J lost 0 bases, V lost 10 bases, and 8 bases had no gene match. The CDR3 totals 14 residues. Germline V gene sequence: CDR1 ENHRY, CDR2 SYGVKD.

This chain joins TRBV5-5 and TRBJ1-1; D gene unclear. Germline V lookup: CDR1 SGHKS, CDR2 YYEKEE (reference sequence). The CDR3 spans 15 residues. Trimming shortened V by 1 base and J by 2 bases, and 12 bases separated the two germline ends. This CDR3 is CASSLKSTRNTEAFF. Here the CDR3 DNA reads TGTGCCAGCAGCTTGAAATCCACGCGTAACACTGAAGCTTTCTTT.

The chain links TRBV27 to TRBJ2-1; the match to TRBD2 covers 11 bases. The CDR3 contains 16 residues. V shed 2 bases, J shed 6 bases, and the junction held 6 bases outside the gene matches. The germline V gene encodes CDR1 MNHEY and CDR2 SMNVEV (reference sequence). The CDR3 here is CASSLRVAGGRNEQFF. For the CDR3, the DNA is TGTGCCAGCAGTTTACGGGTAGCGGGGGGGCGCAATGAGCAGTTCTTC.

The genes are TRBV6-1 and TRBJ2-5, with D unclear. Germline CDR1 is MNHNS and CDR2 is SASEGT. Trimming took 4 bases from V and 1 from J, leaving 7 bases between them. This CDR3 contains 13 residues. The CDR3 is CASSVQIQETQYF. The CDR3 coding sequence is TGTGCCAGCAGTGTACAAATCCAAGAGACCCAGTACTTC.

The chain has TRBV27 and TRBJ1-1; 8 nucleotides match TRBD1. J gave up 3 bases and V 3 bases, and 3 bases lay outside the gene matches. This CDR3 contains 14 residues. Germline V CDR1 and CDR2: MNHEY, SMNVEV (reference sequence). This CDR3 reads CASSFDRGDTEAFF. The DNA for the CDR3 is TGTGCCAGCAGTTTTGACAGGGGAGACACTGAAGCTTTCTTT.

The chain recombines TRBV29-1 with TRBJ2-5, with TRBD1 matching over 7 bases. The germline gives CDR1 SQVTM, CDR2 ANQGSEA. V was clipped by 4 bases and J by 4 bases; unmatched bases: 6. The CDR3 has 13 residues. The DNA for the CDR3 is TGCAGCGTTGGACAGGGTAGTGGAGAGACCCAGTACTTC. Residues: CSVGQGSGETQYF.

The rearrangement links TRBV19 to TRBJ2-1; D unclear. The CDR3 is 13 residues long. Trimming left V 3 bases short and J 4 bases short, with 7 bases between. Germline V gene lookup returns CDR1 LNHDA and CDR2 SQIVND (reference sequence). The CDR3 is CASSIRLYNEQFF. Written as DNA, the CDR3 is TGTGCCAGTAGTATCAGACTGTACAATGAGCAGTTCTTC.